This T cell receptor (beta chain) was recorded in a study of control samples from healthy donors and cancer patients (TCRdb year 2020). Library prep was done by the immunoSEQ multiplex PCR assay. TCRdb took over this immuneACCESS table, retaining in-frame rearrangements with V and J assigned. Such tables are incomplete; in checked studies, under half of the missing clones stem from an unresolved V gene, and the remainder is unexplained. The sample records 150,000 to 180,000 clones, 85% to 95% of which are singletons. The leading ten clones occupy 5% to 6.5% of the sample. As concerns this clone: Its antigen is currently not known. It has no much larger one-base neighbor in the sample; base qualities were not kept.

The CDR3 spans 14 residues, from the cysteine through the phenylalanine. This entry keeps only the CDR3 DNA: 42 bases, framed from base 1. CDR1 and CDR2 were assigned from the germline V gene as KGHDR and SFDVKD. V lost 9 bases and J lost 4 bases; the stretch between them is 17 bases long. The V and J segments used are TRBV24-1 and TRBJ1-2, with TRBD1 perhaps the D gene, on 6 matching bases. Material: blood. The receptor's source is a man aged 35-49 years in good health. The nucleotides are TGTGCCACCCACGGGGGCGAGGCCCTCTATGGCTACACCTTC. Protein translation: CATHGGEALYGYTF.